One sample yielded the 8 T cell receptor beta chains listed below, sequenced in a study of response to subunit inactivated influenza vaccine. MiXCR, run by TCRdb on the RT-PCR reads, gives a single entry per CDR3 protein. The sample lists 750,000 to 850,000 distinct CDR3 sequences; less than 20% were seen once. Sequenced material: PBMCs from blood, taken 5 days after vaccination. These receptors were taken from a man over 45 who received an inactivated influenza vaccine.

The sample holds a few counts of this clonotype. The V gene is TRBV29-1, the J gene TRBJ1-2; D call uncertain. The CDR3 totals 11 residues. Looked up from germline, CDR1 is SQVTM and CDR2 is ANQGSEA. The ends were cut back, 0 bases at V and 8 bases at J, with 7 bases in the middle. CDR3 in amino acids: CSVEEVQGYTF. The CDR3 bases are TGCAGCGTTGAAGAGGTACAGGGCTACACCTTC.

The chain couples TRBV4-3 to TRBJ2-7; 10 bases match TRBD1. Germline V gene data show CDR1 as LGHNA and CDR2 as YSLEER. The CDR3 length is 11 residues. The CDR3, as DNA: TGCGCACCGGACAGGGGGTGCGAGCAGTACTTC. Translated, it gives CAPDRGCEQYF.

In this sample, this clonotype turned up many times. As DNA, the CDR3 is TGCAGCGTTTCCGGACAGGGTGAATTATTCTACGAGCAGTACTTC. This sequence encodes CSVSGQGELFYEQYF. The chain carries TRBV29-1 and TRBJ2-7, with 8 bases lining up with TRBD1. CDR1 is SQVTM and CDR2 is ANQGSEA in the germline V gene. V shed 5 bases and J 3 bases; nucleotides not matched to a gene: 12. There are 15 residues in the CDR3.

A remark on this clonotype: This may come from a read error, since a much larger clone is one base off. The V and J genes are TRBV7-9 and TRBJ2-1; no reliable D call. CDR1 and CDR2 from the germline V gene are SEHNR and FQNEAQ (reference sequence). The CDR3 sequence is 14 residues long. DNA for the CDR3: TGTGCCGGCAGCCCCGTCCGGCGGAACAATGAGCAGTTCTTC. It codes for CAGSPVRRNNEQFF.

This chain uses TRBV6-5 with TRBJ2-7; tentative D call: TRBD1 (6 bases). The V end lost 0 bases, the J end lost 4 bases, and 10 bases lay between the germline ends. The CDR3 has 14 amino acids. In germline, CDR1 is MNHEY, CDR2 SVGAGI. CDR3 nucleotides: TGTGCCAGCAGTTACTCGAACAGGGATTACGAGCAGTACTTC. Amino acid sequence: CASSYSNRDYEQYF.

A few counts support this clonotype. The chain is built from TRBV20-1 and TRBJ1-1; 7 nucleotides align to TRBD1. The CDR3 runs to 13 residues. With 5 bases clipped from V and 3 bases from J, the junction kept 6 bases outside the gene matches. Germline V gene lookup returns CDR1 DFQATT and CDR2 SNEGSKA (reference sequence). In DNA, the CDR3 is TGCAGTGCTTTACAGGGGCTCCACACTGAAGCTTTCTTT. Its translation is CSALQGLHTEAFF.

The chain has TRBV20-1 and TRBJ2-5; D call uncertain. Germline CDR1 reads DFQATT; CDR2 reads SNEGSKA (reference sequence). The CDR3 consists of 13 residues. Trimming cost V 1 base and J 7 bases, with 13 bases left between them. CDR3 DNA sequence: TGCAGTGCTAGAGCAGAACCCCGAGGGACCCAGTACTTC. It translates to CSARAEPRGTQYF.

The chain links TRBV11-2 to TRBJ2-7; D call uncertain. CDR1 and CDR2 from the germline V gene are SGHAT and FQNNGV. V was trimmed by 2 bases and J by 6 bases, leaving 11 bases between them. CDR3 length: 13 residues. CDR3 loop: CASSLTPFGEQYF. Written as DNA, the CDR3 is TGTGCCAGCAGCTTAACCCCATTCGGCGAGCAGTACTTC.